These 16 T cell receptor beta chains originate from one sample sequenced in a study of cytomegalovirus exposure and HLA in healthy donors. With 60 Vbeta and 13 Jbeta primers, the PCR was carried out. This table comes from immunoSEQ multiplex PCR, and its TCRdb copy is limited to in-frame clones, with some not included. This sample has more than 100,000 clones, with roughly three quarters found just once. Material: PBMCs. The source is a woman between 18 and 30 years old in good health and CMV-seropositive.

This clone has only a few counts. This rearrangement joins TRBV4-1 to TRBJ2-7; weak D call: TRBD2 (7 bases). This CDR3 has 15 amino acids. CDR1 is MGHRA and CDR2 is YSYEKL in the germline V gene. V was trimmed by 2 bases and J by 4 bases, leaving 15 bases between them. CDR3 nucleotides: TGCGCCAGCAGCCAAAGAGGGGGGGGAATGTACGAGCAGTACTTC. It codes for CASSQRGGGMYEQYF.

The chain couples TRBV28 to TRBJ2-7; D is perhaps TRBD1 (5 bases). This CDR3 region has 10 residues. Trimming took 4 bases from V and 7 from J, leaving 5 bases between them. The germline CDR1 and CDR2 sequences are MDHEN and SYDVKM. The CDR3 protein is CASSSGEQYF. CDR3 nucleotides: TGTGCCAGCAGTTCAGGGGAGCAGTACTTC.

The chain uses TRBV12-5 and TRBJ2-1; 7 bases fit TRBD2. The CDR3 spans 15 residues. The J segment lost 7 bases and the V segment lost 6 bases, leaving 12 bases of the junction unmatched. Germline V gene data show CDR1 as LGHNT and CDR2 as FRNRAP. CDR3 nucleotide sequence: TGTGCTAGTGGGACATCGGGACTAACTGCGAATGAGCAGTTCTTC. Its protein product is CASGTSGLTANEQFF.

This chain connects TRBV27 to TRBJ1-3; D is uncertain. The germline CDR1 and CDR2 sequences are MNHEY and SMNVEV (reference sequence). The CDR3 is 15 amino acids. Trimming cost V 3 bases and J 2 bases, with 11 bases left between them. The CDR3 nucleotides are TGTGCCAGCAGTTTTCTGGGAGCGGCTGGAAACACCATATATTTT. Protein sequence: CASSFLGAAGNTIYF.

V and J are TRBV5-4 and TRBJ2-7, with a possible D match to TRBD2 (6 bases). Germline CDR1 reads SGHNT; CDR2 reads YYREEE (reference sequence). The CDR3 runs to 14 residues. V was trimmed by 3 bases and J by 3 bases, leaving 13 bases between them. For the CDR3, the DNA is TGTGCCAGCAGCTCGACTAGTAATATCTACGAGCAGTACTTC. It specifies CASSSTSNIYEQYF.

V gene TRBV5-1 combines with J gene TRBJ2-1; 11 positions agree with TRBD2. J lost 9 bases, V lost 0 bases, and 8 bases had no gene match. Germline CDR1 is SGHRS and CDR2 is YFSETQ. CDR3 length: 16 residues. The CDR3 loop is CASSLGLAGRVTEQFF. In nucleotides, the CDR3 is TGCGCCAGCAGCTTGGGACTAGCGGGAAGGGTGACTGAGCAGTTCTTC.

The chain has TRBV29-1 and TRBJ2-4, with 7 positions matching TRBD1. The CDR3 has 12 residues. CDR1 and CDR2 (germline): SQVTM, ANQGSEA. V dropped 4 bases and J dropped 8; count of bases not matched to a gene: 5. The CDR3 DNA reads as TGCAGCGTTGGGCAGGGGGTGCACATTCAGTACTTC. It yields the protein CSVGQGVHIQYF. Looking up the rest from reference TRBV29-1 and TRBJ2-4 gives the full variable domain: SAVISQKPSRDICQRGTSLTIQCQVDSQVTMMFWYRQQPGQSLTLIATANQGSEATYESGFVIDKFPISRPNLTFSTLTVSNMSPEDSSIYLCSVGQGVHIQYFGAGTRLSVL.

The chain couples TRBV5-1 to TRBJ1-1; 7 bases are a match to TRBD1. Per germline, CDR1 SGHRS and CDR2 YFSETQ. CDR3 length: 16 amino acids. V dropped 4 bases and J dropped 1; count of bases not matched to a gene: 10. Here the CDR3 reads CASSTGQPRGNTEAFF. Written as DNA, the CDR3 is TGCGCCAGCAGCACGGGACAGCCTAGGGGGAACACTGAAGCTTTCTTT.

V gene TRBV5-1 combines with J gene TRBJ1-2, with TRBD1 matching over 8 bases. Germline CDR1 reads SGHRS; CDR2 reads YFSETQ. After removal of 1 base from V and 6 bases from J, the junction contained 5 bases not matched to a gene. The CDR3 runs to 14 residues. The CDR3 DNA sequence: TGCGCCAGCAGCTTGACGTTACAGGGGGATGGCTACACCTTC. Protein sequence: CASSLTLQGDGYTF.

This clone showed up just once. The CDR3 is CASSLKAIYGYTF. The CDR3 DNA sequence: TGTGCCAGCAGTTTAAAAGCAATCTATGGCTACACCTTC. This sequence joins TRBV7-8 and TRBJ1-2; D is ambiguous. Trimming left V 6 bases short and J 4 bases short, with 12 bases between. CDR1 and CDR2 (germline): SGHVS, FQNEAQ. The CDR3 consists of 13 residues.

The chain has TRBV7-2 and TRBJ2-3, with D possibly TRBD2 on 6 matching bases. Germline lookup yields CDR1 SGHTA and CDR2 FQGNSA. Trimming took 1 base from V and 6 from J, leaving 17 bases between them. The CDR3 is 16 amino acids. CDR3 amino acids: CASSLDRSAGRDTQYF. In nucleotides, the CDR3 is TGTGCCAGCAGCTTAGATCGTAGCGCGGGGCGGGATACGCAGTATTTT.

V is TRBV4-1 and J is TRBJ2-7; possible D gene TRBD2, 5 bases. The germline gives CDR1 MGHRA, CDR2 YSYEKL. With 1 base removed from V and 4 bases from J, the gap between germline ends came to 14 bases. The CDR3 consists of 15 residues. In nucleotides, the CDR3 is TGCGCCAGCAGCCAAGTGCGTAGCGCAGTTTACGAGCAGTACTTC. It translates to CASSQVRSAVYEQYF.

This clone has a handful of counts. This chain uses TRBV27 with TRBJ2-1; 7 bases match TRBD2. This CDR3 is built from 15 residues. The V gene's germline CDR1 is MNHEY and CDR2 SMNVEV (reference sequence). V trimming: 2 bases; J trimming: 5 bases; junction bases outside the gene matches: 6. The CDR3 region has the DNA TGTGCCAGCAGTTTAGGGACTACCCGGAACAATGAGCAGTTCTTC. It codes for CASSLGTTRNNEQFF.

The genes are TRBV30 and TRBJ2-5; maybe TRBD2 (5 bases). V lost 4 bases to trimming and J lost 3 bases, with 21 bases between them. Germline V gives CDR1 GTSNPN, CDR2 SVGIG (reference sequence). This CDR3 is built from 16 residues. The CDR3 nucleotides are TGTGCCTGGATCGGTCATTGTAGGGAGAGGGAAGAGACCCAGTACTTC. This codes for CAWIGHCREREETQYF.

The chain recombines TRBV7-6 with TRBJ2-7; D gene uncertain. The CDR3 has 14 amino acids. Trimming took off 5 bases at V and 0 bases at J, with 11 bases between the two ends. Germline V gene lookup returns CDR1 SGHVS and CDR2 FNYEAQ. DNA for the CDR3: TGTGCCAGCAGCCTAGGTCCGAGCTCCTACGAGCAGTACTTC. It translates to CASSLGPSSYEQYF.

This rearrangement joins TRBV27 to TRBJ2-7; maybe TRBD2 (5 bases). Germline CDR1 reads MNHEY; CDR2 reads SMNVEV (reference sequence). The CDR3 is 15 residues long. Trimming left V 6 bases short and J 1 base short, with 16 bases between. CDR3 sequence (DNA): TGTGCCAGCAGGCTCCGGGGTGTGGGGTCCTACGAGCAGTACTTC. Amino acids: CASRLRGVGSYEQYF.